This entry concerns a single TCR beta chain. There is no known antigen for this receptor. Within one base of it there is no much larger clone, and no base qualities were kept. The data were taken from a study of CD8 T cells in Susac syndrome (dated by TCRdb to the late 2010s). Study-level background: Repertoire sequencing was used to test whether CD8+ T cell activation and differentiation in Susac syndrome was antigen driven. Clonality of the CD8+ T cell repertoire was compared between about a dozen healthy donors, approximately 14 Susac syndrome patients and under 16 multiple sclerosis patients.

RNA was extracted with the RNeasy kit and about 0.5 to 1 ug was reverse transcribed using random hexamers. The immunoSEQ multiplex PCR assay, covering 54 Vbeta and 13 Jbeta segments, was used to amplify TCR beta CDR3 regions. PCR amplification bias was corrected using a synthetic template baseline for primer optimization and computational correction. For the original study's pipeline: Reads were annotated to V, D and J genes according to IMGT and were analyzed with immunoSEQ Analyzer, with only productive sequences retained. To calculate clonality, Shannon entropy was normalized by log2 of the number of productive unique sequences and then subtracted from one. For each patient and control, public and private clones were evaluated within the 100 most prevalent clones. A clone was defined as Susac-specific if it was absent from the healthy and MS cohorts, from roughly 1,000 published viral clones and from other ImmuneACCESS disease sequences. TCRdb itself trimmed the public reads at Q25 with fastp, ran MiXCR and retained productive beta chains. Each CDR3 protein appears once, grouped with its most common genes and DNA. TCRdb, rather than the study authors, made the V and J calls. The sample yields around 270,000 distinct CDR3 sequences; over 75% were counted once. The leading ten clones occupy under 0.2% of the sample.

The investigation overall reported the following: The TCR sequencing and HLA analysis was acknowledged to have included a relatively small number of individuals.

At the junction V is shortened by 4 bases and J by 0 bases, with 13 bases in between. Including the terminal cysteine and phenylalanine, the CDR3 comprises 16 residues. CDR3 DNA only is kept here, 48 bases in frame from base 1. CDR1 and CDR2 are drawn from the germline V gene (reference sequence): PRHDT, FYEKMQ. Peripheral blood CD8+ and CD4+ T cells from healthy donors, Susac syndrome patients and multiple sclerosis patients were profiled by high-throughput TCR beta sequencing. The multiple sclerosis controls were treatment-naive patients whose relapsing-remitting disease, either stable or active, fulfilled the revised McDonald criteria. Bulk CD8+ and CD4+ T cells were purified by magnetic negative isolation, while CD8+ TEMRA cells were enriched using FACS. Blood was drawn into EDTA tubes, processed within 24 hours, and PBMCs were isolated by density gradient centrifugation. PBMCs intended for TCR sequencing were cryopreserved in liquid nitrogen and thawed later in a water bath at 37 degrees C. Purity of sorted or isolated CD4+, CD8+ and CD8+ TEMRA cells was at least 90%.

The V and J segments used are TRBV13 and TRBJ2-1, and possibly TRBD1, on 7 matching bases. The sequenced material came from CD8+ T cells from PBMCs. The clonotype comes from a human donor with multiple sclerosis. The CDR3 loop reads CASSSQGGVSYNEQFF. The DNA is as follows: TGTGCCAGCAGCTCTCAGGGGGGTGTCTCCTACAATGAGCAGTTCTTC.